This note documents a single T cell receptor (beta chain) sequence. Its antigen is unknown. No per-base quality is available; no much larger clone lies one base away. Ficoll-Paque density gradient centrifugation was the method used to isolate PBMCs. V is reduced by 6 bases and J by 0 bases, leaving a spacing of 10 bases between them. Including cysteine and phenylalanine, the CDR3 has 14 amino acids. Just CDR3 DNA is preserved here, 42 bases in frame from base 1. The germline V gene gives CDR1 as MGHDK and CDR2 as SYGVNS. The sample belongs to a study of T-cell memory formation after mild COVID-19 listed by TCRdb under 2021. In the study overall: Most TCR sequence clusters were specific to one of the two donors. T-cell clones expanding and contracting after mild COVID-19 in a couple of donors were tracked by longitudinal TCRalpha and TCRbeta repertoire sequencing. The cohort was made up of two young adult volunteers, one female and one male, who were previously healthy. The paper's findings and limits, for the study overall: Contracting CD4+ clones were located mainly in the CM and EM memory subsets, whereas CD8+ clones were found to be enriched in EMRA. The study included only a couple of mild cases, and larger cohorts that include severe cases with pre-infection samples were judged to be necessary. SARS-CoV-2 specificity of the second-wave clones peaking on day 37 was not confirmed. The detection of some responding clones in pre-infection memory suggests that pre-existing cross-reactive memory T cells joined the SARS-CoV-2 response. Clones contracting from day 15 to 85 had balanced CD4/CD8 phenotypes, while a second wave expanding from day 15 to 37 was biased towards CD4+.

The sequencing machine was an Illumina NovaSeq 6000. Using 5'RACE with constant-segment primers, TCRalpha and TCRbeta cDNA libraries were constructed, with sample barcodes and unique molecular identifiers added in the process. RNA was extracted from every sample with Trizol reagent. The libraries were amplified in two PCR steps, and the second step added a second sample barcode and Illumina TruSeq adapters. The libraries were sequenced on an Illumina NovaSeq using 2 x 150 bp paired-end reads. In the authors' own workflow: With migec v1.2.7, reads were demultiplexed and then collapsed into UMI-guided consensus sequences. With mixcr v2.1.11, UMI consensuses were aligned to TRA and TRB V and J templates and assembled into clonotypes. A clonotype was counted as expanded or contracted only when both edgeR and NoisET called the clonotype significant, with the noise models trained on biological replicates. For edgeR calls, a false discovery rate-adjusted p below 0.01 and a log2 fold-change threshold of 1 were applied. As an exploratory analysis of dynamics, max-normalized trajectories of the 1000 most abundant clonotypes were examined with PCA combined with hierarchical clustering. The CD4 or CD8 phenotype of responding clones was assigned using the separately sequenced CD4+ and CD8+ repertoires. TCRdb redid the processing of the public reads, applying fastp at Q25 and MiXCR, and retained in-frame beta chains. Identical CDR3 proteins give one entry, which carries the most common genes and DNA. TCRdb, not the authors, supplied the V and J calls. The sample table shows roughly 560,000 distinct CDR3 sequences, and roughly 20% are seen once. Of the sample, approximately 12% falls within the top ten clones.

The V and J genes are TRBV25-1 and TRBJ2-3, with TRBD2 tentatively as D gene (5 bases match). Material: PBMCs or a T cell subset sorted from them (not recorded which). The sequence was collected from an adult woman who had mild COVID-19 (a few samples of this study predate the infection). The sample titles of this study are shuffled in the database, so cell type and time point are left out; the donor was told from shared clones. The nucleotides read TGTGCCAGCAGAGAGCGGCTAAGCACAGATACGCAGTATTTT. This translates into CASRERLSTDTQYF.